Each of the 18 T cell receptor beta chains below was sequenced from the same sample in a study of shared clonotypes between healthy human individuals. Method: immunoSEQ multiplex PCR; TCRdb's copy keeps in-frame clones and lacks some. The data hold approximately 940,000 clones, with about three quarters observed a single time. The sample consisted of memory CD4+ T cells sorted from blood. Described subset: CD45RA-negative fraction. Source of these receptors: a man aged 18 to 29 in good health.

V and J are TRBV27 and TRBJ2-4, with TRBD1 matching over 9 bases. The V segment lost 5 bases and the J segment 8 bases; nucleotides outside the gene matches: 13. CDR1 is MNHEY and CDR2 is SMNVEV in the germline V gene (reference sequence). The CDR3 is 16 residues long. In DNA form, the CDR3 reads TGTGCCAGCAGTACCGGACAGGGGTATTCGATGGACATTCAGTACTTC. This encodes CASSTGQGYSMDIQYF.

The chain combines TRBV7-9 with TRBJ2-7; 12 bases match TRBD2. Germline V gene data show CDR1 as SEHNR and CDR2 as FQNEAQ (reference sequence). The ends lost 3 bases at V and 8 bases at J; junction bases unmatched: 5. The CDR3 runs 14 residues. CDR3 bases: TGTGCCAGCAGCTTTCTAGCGGGGGGGCCCCAGCAGTACTTC. The encoded protein is CASSFLAGGPQQYF.

The chain couples TRBV5-4 to TRBJ2-1; TRBD2 aligns across 9 bases. Germline V gene data show CDR1 as SGHNT and CDR2 as YYREEE (reference sequence). This CDR3 is 16 amino acids long. Trimming cost V 4 bases and J 3 bases; bases outside gene matches: 8. The CDR3 protein is CASSPPGRGGYNEQFF. The CDR3 bases are TGTGCCAGCAGCCCACCTGGGCGGGGGGGCTACAATGAGCAGTTCTTC. Full variable domain (missing parts from reference TRBV5-4 and TRBJ2-1): ETGVTQSPTHLIKTRGQQVTLRCSSQSGHNTVSWYQQALGQGPQFIFQYYREEENGRGNFPPRFSGLQFPNYSSELNVNALELDDSALYLCASSPPGRGGYNEQFFGPGTRLTVL.

The chain recombines TRBV5-8 with TRBJ2-5; the match to TRBD2 covers 7 bases. Germline-derived CDR1 and CDR2 are SGHTS and YDEGEE. With 4 bases clipped from V and 5 bases from J, the junction kept 11 bases outside the gene matches. The CDR3 spans 15 residues. In nucleotides, the CDR3 is TGTGCCAGCAGCGGTCCGGGACTACCCATGGAGACCCAGTACTTC. Translated, it gives CASSGPGLPMETQYF.

This chain uses TRBV29-1 with TRBJ2-2; D is perhaps TRBD1 (5 bases). This CDR3 has 13 amino acids. The germline gives CDR1 SQVTM, CDR2 ANQGSEA. V dropped 6 bases and J dropped 7 bases, with 15 bases sitting between them. The CDR3 region is CSVKPQGGGELFF. Here the CDR3 DNA reads TGCAGCGTAAAGCCCCAGGGCGGCGGGGAGCTGTTTTTT.

In the case of this clone: The sample carries other DNA sequences with the same CDR3. The chain employs TRBV5-1 and TRBJ1-1; D unclear. CDR1 and CDR2 from the germline V gene are SGHRS and YFSETQ. The CDR3 spans 13 residues. Trimming cost V 5 bases and J 1 base, with 9 bases left between them. CDR3 residues: CASSSRENTEAFF. DNA for the CDR3: TGCGCCAGCAGTTCCCGGGAGAACACTGAAGCTTTCTTT.

The V gene is TRBV15, the J gene TRBJ2-4; weak D call: TRBD2 (5 bases). Trimming removed 0 bases from V and 0 bases from J, with 18 bases in between. Germline CDR1 LNHNV, CDR2 YYDKDF (reference sequence). The CDR3 is made up of 19 amino acids. In DNA, the CDR3 is TGTGCCACCAGCAGAGAGGGCGGGCCAAACGTTCTAGCCAAAAACATTCAGTACTTC. It specifies CATSREGGPNVLAKNIQYF.

V usage is TRBV7-2 and J usage is TRBJ2-7; D is unresolved. The V gene's germline CDR1 is SGHTA and CDR2 FQGNSA. V gave up 1 base and J gave up 3 bases, with 7 bases separating them. This CDR3 region has 13 residues. CDR3 protein: CASSLEPGYEQYF. Written as DNA, the CDR3 is TGTGCCAGCAGCTTAGAGCCGGGCTACGAGCAGTACTTC.

The genes are TRBV28 and TRBJ1-2; D gene ambiguous. Trimming took off 3 bases at V and 1 base at J, with 12 bases between the two ends. Germline values: CDR1 MDHEN, CDR2 SYDVKM. The CDR3 has 15 amino acids. The DNA for the CDR3 is TGTGCCAGCAGTTTGATCAGTGGGATTAACTATGGCTACACCTTC. It specifies CASSLISGINYGYTF.

The chain couples TRBV18 to TRBJ1-1; the D is unclear. Germline assignment: CDR1 KGHSH and CDR2 LQKENI. CDR3 length: 12 amino acids. The ends were cut back, 3 bases at V and 3 bases at J, with 5 bases in the middle. Written as DNA, the CDR3 is TGTGCCAGCTCACCGTTAGACACTGAAGCTTTCTTT. Its translation is CASSPLDTEAFF.

This clone was seen ten or more times. As DNA, the CDR3 is TGTGCCAGCAGCCTGACTAGCGGGAGGCCCACAGATACGCAGTATTTT. Translation: CASSLTSGRPTDTQYF. This chain links TRBV7-9 with TRBJ2-3; 13 nucleotides match TRBD2. The J segment lost 2 bases and the V segment lost 5 bases, leaving 4 bases of the junction unmatched. Germline V gene data show CDR1 as SEHNR and CDR2 as FQNEAQ (reference sequence). The CDR3 spans 16 residues. Together with reference TRBV7-9 and TRBJ2-3, the CDR3 gives the full variable domain: DTGVSQNPRHKITKRGQNVTFRCDPISEHNRLYWYRQTLGQGPEFLTYFQNEAQLEKSRLLSDRFSAERPKGSFSTLEIQRTEQGDSAMYLCASSLTSGRPTDTQYFGPGTRLTVL.

The chain recombines TRBV10-1 with TRBJ2-7; TRBD1 aligns across 12 bases. The germline V gene encodes CDR1 WNHNN and CDR2 SYGVQD (reference sequence). The CDR3 spans 17 residues. V dropped 6 bases and J dropped 4; count of bases not matched to a gene: 13. The CDR3 nucleotides read TGCGCCAGCAGCGGAGAAGTAAAGGGACAGGGGGCGTACGAGCAGTACTTC. Protein: CASSGEVKGQGAYEQYF.

The rearrangement uses TRBV11-2 and TRBJ2-1; 7 bases map to TRBD2. The CDR3 is 15 amino acids. Unmatched junction bases numbered 5, after V lost 6 bases and J lost 0 bases. Per germline, CDR1 SGHAT and CDR2 FQNNGV. The DNA of the CDR3 is TGTGCCAGCAGTGGGGGGGTGAGCTCCTACAATGAGCAGTTCTTC. Translation gives CASSGGVSSYNEQFF.

CDR3 DNA sequence: TGTGCCAGCAGTCCCGGGAGTGGCTACACCTTC. This encodes CASSPGSGYTF. This chain links TRBV2 with TRBJ1-2; unclear D gene. CDR1 SNHLY and CDR2 FYNNEI come from the germline V gene. V was cut by 5 bases and J by 7 bases, with 8 bases left in between. The CDR3 has 11 residues.

V and J are TRBV5-6 and TRBJ1-2; D ambiguous. Germline lookup yields CDR1 SGHDT and CDR2 YYEEEE. Trimming shortened V by 0 bases and J by 1 base, and 7 bases separated the two germline ends. This CDR3 comprises 14 residues. The CDR3 here is CASSLVLNNYGYTF. CDR3 DNA sequence: TGTGCCAGCAGCTTGGTTTTAAATAACTATGGCTACACCTTC.

The CDR3 sequence is CASSLIRTESEKLFF. The CDR3 nucleotides read TGTGCCAGCAGCTTGATAAGGACGGAGAGTGAAAAACTGTTTTTT. The J gene is TRBJ1-4, the V gene TRBV7-6; no clear D gene. V gave up 3 bases and J gave up 7 bases, with 15 bases separating them. The germline V gene has CDR1 SGHVS and CDR2 FNYEAQ. The CDR3 is 15 residues long.

The genes are TRBV19 and TRBJ1-1, with unresolved D. The CDR3 extends over 12 amino acids. Trimming stripped 8 bases from V and 1 base from J, with 8 bases between. Germline V CDR1 and CDR2: LNHDA, SQIVND (reference sequence). DNA for the CDR3: TGTGCCAGTCAGCAGAGGAACACTGAAGCTTTCTTT. Translated: CASQQRNTEAFF.

The V call is TRBV7-9, the J call TRBJ1-5; no firm D call. Deletions cut 5 bases from V and 2 bases from J, with 10 bases between. Germline CDR1 is SEHNR and CDR2 is FQNEAQ (reference sequence). This CDR3 is built from 14 residues. CDR3 coding DNA: TGTGCCAGCAGCCCGAGTGAGGGCAATCAGCCCCAGCATTTT. Translating it yields CASSPSEGNQPQHF.